This TCR gamma chain was sequenced during a study of human gamma delta and Vdelta1 T cells. TCRdb redid clone calling on the PCR reads using CATT. The sample records 5,000 or so gamma-chain clones, about 32% being singletons. Germline V gene sequence: CDR1 VINAFY, CDR2 YDVSNSKD. The CDR3 has 11 amino acids. V shed 2 bases, J shed 7 bases, and the junction held 2 bases outside the gene matches. About this clone itself: Its antigen is still unknown. Given a much more abundant clone one base away, this may be a read error. At the DNA level, this CDR3 is encoded by other sequences in the same sample as well.

The V and J genes are TRGV5 and TRGJ1 or TRGJ2. This clonotype was sampled from a human donor in good health. The specimen was Vdelta1 gamma-delta T cells from blood grown in culture (DOT cells). CDR3 sequence (DNA): TGTGCCACCTGGGACACCTATAAGAAACTCTTT. It yields the protein CATWDTYKKLF.